A single sample gave rise to the 16 T cell receptor beta chains below, sequenced in a study of Tregs in tolerant kidney transplant recipients. Related graft donors supplied nonmyeloablative bone marrow transplants, and mixed chimerism was transient. The protocol was immunoSEQ multiplex PCR, while the TCRdb copy is restricted to in-frame clones and leaves out a portion. The profile covers 90,000 or so clones, with roughly 93% appearing a single time and 1.6% taken by the ten largest. The sample was CD4+ T cells from blood (PBMCs), taken 12 months after the transplant. The origin of the receptors is a human patient who received a combined kidney and bone marrow transplant. Some of the T cells may derive from the graft donor.

The chain recombines TRBV7-2 with TRBJ2-2; D remains ambiguous. Germline CDR1 SGHTA, CDR2 FQGNSA. The ends were cut back, 3 bases at V and 0 bases at J, with 5 bases in the middle. The CDR3 length is 14 residues. Here the CDR3 reads CASSFYANTGELFF. The CDR3 coding sequence is TGTGCCAGCAGCTTTTATGCGAACACCGGGGAGCTGTTTTTT.

The chain links TRBV5-4 to TRBJ2-2; D is unresolved. Trimming took 2 bases from V and 7 from J, leaving 3 bases between them. CDR1 and CDR2 from the germline V gene are SGHNT and YYREEE (reference sequence). The CDR3 has 11 amino acids. The CDR3 loop is CASSLLGELFF. As DNA, the CDR3 is TGTGCCAGCAGCTTACTCGGGGAGCTGTTTTTT.

Here the CDR3 reads CASRDRGAEAFF. CDR3 nucleotides: TGTGCCAGCAGGGACAGGGGGGCTGAAGCTTTCTTT. V usage is TRBV7-6 and J usage is TRBJ1-1, with 10 positions matching TRBD1. Trimming took 6 bases from V and 6 from J; bases not matched to a gene: 1. The CDR3 runs to 12 residues. Per the germline V gene, CDR1 is SGHVS and CDR2 is FNYEAQ. The whole variable domain, filled in from reference TRBV7-6 and TRBJ1-1, reads GAGVSQSPRYKVTKRGQDVALRCDPISGHVSLYWYRQALGQGPEFLTYFNYEAQQDKSGLPNDRFSAERPEGSISTLTIQRTEQRDSAMYRCASRDRGAEAFFGQGTRLTVV.

The chain uses TRBV2 and TRBJ2-3, with 11 bases that match TRBD2. The V gene's germline CDR1 is SNHLY and CDR2 FYNNEI. Trimming removed 1 base from V and 4 bases from J; junction bases left unmatched: 10. This CDR3 comprises 18 residues. CDR3 DNA sequence: TGTGCCAGCAGTGAAGGGCGACTAGCGGGGCAATTGCCAGATACGCAGTATTTT. Amino acids: CASSEGRLAGQLPDTQYF.

This chain links TRBV13 with TRBJ2-3; D possibly corresponds to TRBD2 (7 bases). The CDR3 sequence is 14 residues long. Trimming removed 5 bases at V and 5 bases at J, with 14 bases between. The germline V gene encodes CDR1 PRHDT and CDR2 FYEKMQ (reference sequence). The CDR3 nucleotides read TGTGCCAGCAGCCGGGGGGCGGGTCGAGATACGCAGTATTTT. It is translated as CASSRGAGRDTQYF.

This clone appeared a few times. V is TRBV19 and J is TRBJ1-4; maybe TRBD1 (6 bases). CDR1 is LNHDA, CDR2 SQIVND, per germline (reference sequence). This CDR3 region has 14 residues. Trimming removed 6 bases at V and 7 bases at J, with 15 bases between. The CDR3 spells CASRVRGVSEKLFF. The CDR3, as DNA: TGTGCCAGTAGAGTCAGGGGCGTGAGTGAAAAACTGTTTTTT.

A single count supports this clone. The chain uses TRBV19 and TRBJ2-7; 9 bases line up with TRBD2. In germline, CDR1 is LNHDA, CDR2 SQIVND (reference sequence). This CDR3 spans 15 amino acids. The V segment lost 4 bases and the J segment 8 bases; nucleotides outside the gene matches: 12. The CDR3 is CASSTISGRGHKQYF. CDR3 in DNA: TGTGCCAGTAGTACTATTAGCGGGAGAGGCCACAAGCAGTACTTC.

The gene calls are TRBV30 and TRBJ2-7; 8 nucleotides line up with TRBD1. Trimming at V came to 4 bases and at J to 4 bases, leaving 9 bases not matched to a gene. Germline V gives CDR1 GTSNPN, CDR2 SVGIG (reference sequence). This CDR3 spans 14 amino acids. The CDR3 DNA reads TGTGCCTGGACACAGGGGGGAAACCTGTACGAGCAGTACTTC. It yields the protein CAWTQGGNLYEQYF.

The table lists this clone with a count of one. The chain is built from TRBV28 and TRBJ2-1, with D perhaps matching TRBD2 (5 bases). The germline CDR1 and CDR2 sequences are MDHEN and SYDVKM. Trimming removed 5 bases at V and 10 bases at J, with 30 bases between. CDR3 size: 18 residues. CDR3 sequence: CASSPYSKRQVQAQEQFF. The CDR3 coding sequence is TGTGCCAGCAGTCCATACTCCAAGCGGCAGGTTCAGGCCCAGGAGCAGTTCTTC.

This clone has only a few counts. This sequence joins TRBV7-3 and TRBJ1-3; no clear D gene. The germline V and J ends were trimmed by 9 bases and 0 bases, with 15 bases remaining between them. The CDR3 spans 15 residues. The germline CDR1 and CDR2 sequences are SGHTA and FQGTGA. CDR3 protein: CASSGLLFSGNTIYF. The DNA of the CDR3 is TGTGCCAGTTCAGGTCTACTCTTCTCTGGAAACACCATATATTTT.

The chain carries TRBV5-4 and TRBJ1-1; no reliable D call. Trimming removed 2 bases at V and 4 bases at J, with 12 bases between. The germline V gene encodes CDR1 SGHNT and CDR2 YYREEE (reference sequence). The CDR3 spans 14 residues. CDR3 sequence reads: CASSLSGLGTEAFF. For the CDR3, the DNA is TGTGCCAGCAGCTTATCGGGTTTGGGCACTGAAGCTTTCTTT. Variable domain in full (rest from reference TRBV5-4 and TRBJ1-1): ETGVTQSPTHLIKTRGQQVTLRCSSQSGHNTVSWYQQALGQGPQFIFQYYREEENGRGNFPPRFSGLQFPNYSSELNVNALELDDSALYLCASSLSGLGTEAFFGQGTRLTVV.

The V call is TRBV11-3, the J call TRBJ2-1; 8 bases line up with TRBD1. The CDR3 has 16 residues. The trim removed 1 base at V and 4 bases at J, leaving 6 bases unmatched. Germline CDR1 SGHNT, CDR2 YENEEA. DNA of the CDR3: TGTGCCAGCAGCTTAGGTAGGACAGGGTCTTACAATGAGCAGTTCTTC. Translated: CASSLGRTGSYNEQFF.

This clone has just one count. The gene calls are TRBV7-8 and TRBJ2-2; 10 bases are shared with TRBD1. The CDR3 extends over 17 amino acids. V gave up 5 bases and J gave up 5 bases; unmatched junction bases: 11. Germline loops: CDR1 SGHVS, CDR2 FQNEAQ. The CDR3 protein is CASSPIPGQGWTGELFF. In DNA form, the CDR3 reads TGTGCCAGCAGCCCTATACCGGGACAGGGGTGGACCGGGGAGCTGTTTTTT.

This chain connects TRBV6-6 to TRBJ2-7; D may be TRBD2 (5 bases). Trimming cost V 0 bases and J 2 bases, with 11 bases left between them. Per germline, CDR1 MNHNY and CDR2 SVGAGI (reference sequence). The CDR3 length is 15 residues. The CDR3 here is CASSYSRGNPYEQYF. Written as DNA, the CDR3 is TGTGCCAGCAGTTACTCGAGAGGGAACCCCTACGAGCAGTACTTC.

The genes are TRBV7-3 and TRBJ2-5; D remains unclear. V was cut by 4 bases and J by 0 bases, with 6 bases left in between. The germline gives CDR1 SGHTA, CDR2 FQGTGA. The CDR3 has 13 amino acids. Here the CDR3 reads CASSSRYQETQYF. The DNA for the CDR3 is TGTGCCAGCAGCTCCCGGTACCAAGAGACCCAGTACTTC.

The V and J genes are TRBV5-8 and TRBJ2-3; D gene ambiguous. Per the germline V gene, CDR1 is SGHTS and CDR2 is YDEGEE. Trimming stripped 1 base from V and 9 bases from J, with 9 bases between. The CDR3 extends over 12 amino acids. In DNA, the CDR3 is TGTGCCAGCAGCTTGTCACCTGGCACGCAGTATTTT. The encoded protein is CASSLSPGTQYF.